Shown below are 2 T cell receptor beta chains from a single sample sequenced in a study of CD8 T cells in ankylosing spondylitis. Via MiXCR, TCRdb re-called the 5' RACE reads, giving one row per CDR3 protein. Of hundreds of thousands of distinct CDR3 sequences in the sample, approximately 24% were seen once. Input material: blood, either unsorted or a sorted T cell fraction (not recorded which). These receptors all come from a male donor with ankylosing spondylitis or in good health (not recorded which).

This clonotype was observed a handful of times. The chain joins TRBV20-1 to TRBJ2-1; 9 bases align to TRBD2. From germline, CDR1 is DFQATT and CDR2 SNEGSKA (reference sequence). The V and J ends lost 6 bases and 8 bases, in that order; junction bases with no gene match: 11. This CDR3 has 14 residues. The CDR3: CSANRREGRDEQFF. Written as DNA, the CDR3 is TGCAGTGCCAACAGGCGGGAGGGCCGGGATGAGCAGTTCTTC.

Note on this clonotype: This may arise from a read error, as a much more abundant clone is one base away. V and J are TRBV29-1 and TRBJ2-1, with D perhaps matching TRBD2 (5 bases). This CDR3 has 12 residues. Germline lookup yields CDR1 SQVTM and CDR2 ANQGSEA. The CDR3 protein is CSVASSYTEQFF. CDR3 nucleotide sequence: TGCAGCGTTGCTAGCTCCTACACTGAGCAGTTCTTC.